These T cell receptor beta chains were read from a single sample in a study of shared clonotypes between healthy human individuals. TCRdb's table, derived via immunoSEQ multiplex PCR, lists solely in-frame clones and lacks some. The sample shows some 1 million clones, roughly 70% of them seen only once. The specimen was memory CD4+ T cells sorted from blood. All receptors come from a young man in good health. CDR3s include the opening cysteine and the closing phenylalanine or tryptophan. D genes are given only for firm matches. Size is omitted from some rows. Given values are once, few, many or a class for expanded clones.

D | J | V | size | CDR3 | DNA
NA | TRBJ2-4 | TRBV2 | NA | CASSGARVAKNIQYF | TGTGCCAGCAGTGGGGCCAGGGTAGCCAAAAACATTCAGTACTTC
TRBD1 | TRBJ2-1 | TRBV14 | NA | CASSRYAGTGAYNEQFF | TGTGCCAGCAGCCGATATGCCGGGACAGGGGCCTACAATGAGCAGTTCTTC
NA | TRBJ2-7 | TRBV30 | NA | CAWSYTGYVYEQYF | TGTGCCTGGAGCTATACAGGGTACGTCTACGAGCAGTACTTC
NA | TRBJ1-4 | TRBV2 | NA | CASSGSGMNEKLFF | TGTGCCAGCAGTGGTTCAGGAATGAATGAAAAACTGTTTTTT
NA | TRBJ2-3 | TRBV5-4 | NA | CASSLDPKDTQYF | TGTGCCAGCAGCTTAGACCCTAAAGATACGCAGTATTTT
TRBD2 | TRBJ2-7 | TRBV15 | NA | CATSRDRASGRNEQYF | TGTGCCACCAGCAGAGATAGGGCTAGCGGTAGGAACGAGCAGTACTTC
TRBD1 | TRBJ2-2 | TRBV5-4 | NA | CASSLTGSTGELFF | TGTGCCAGCAGCCTGACAGGGTCCACCGGGGAGCTGTTTTTT
NA | TRBJ1-2 | TRBV6-1 | NA | CASSVAPTVNYGYTF | TGTGCCAGCAGTGTTGCCCCTACAGTTAACTATGGCTACACCTTC
NA | TRBJ2-7 | TRBV2 | NA | CASSIDPFSEQYF | TGTGCCAGCAGCATTGACCCCTTCAGCGAGCAGTACTTC
NA | TRBJ2-2 | TRBV9 | NA | CASSVGQRAAGELFF | TGTGCCAGCAGCGTAGGGCAAAGGGCCGCCGGGGAGCTGTTTTTT
NA | TRBJ2-3 | TRBV7-3 | NA | CASSPGAVSPDTQYF | TGTGCCAGCAGCCCTGGGGCTGTCTCGCCAGATACGCAGTATTTT
NA | TRBJ1-6 | TRBV25-1 | NA | CASSESGSRIRSPLHF | TGTGCCAGCAGTGAATCGGGCAGCCGGATTCGTTCACCCCTCCACTTT
NA | TRBJ1-1 | TRBV30 | few | CAWSYKMNTEAFF | TGTGCCTGGAGCTATAAAATGAACACTGAAGCTTTCTTT
NA | TRBJ1-5 | TRBV25-1 | NA | CASSEGGAKQPQHF | TGTGCCAGCAGTGAGGGGGGGGCAAAACAGCCCCAGCATTTT
TRBD1 | TRBJ1-4 | TRBV11-2 | NA | CASSPDRVNEKLFF | TGTGCCAGCAGCCCAGACAGGGTTAATGAAAAACTGTTTTTT
TRBD2 | TRBJ2-1 | TRBV10-3 | once | CAISDGTSGLGEQFF | TGTGCCATCAGTGATGGGACTAGCGGTCTAGGTGAGCAGTTCTTC
TRBD2 | TRBJ2-5 | TRBV7-2 | NA | CASSSTPAGAWETQYF | TGTGCCAGCAGCTCAACTCCGGCGGGAGCTTGGGAGACCCAGTACTTC
NA | TRBJ2-7 | TRBV5-1 | NA | CASSLTSYEQYF | TGCGCCAGCAGCCTAACGTCCTACGAGCAGTACTTC
NA | TRBJ2-7 | TRBV30 | NA | CAEGAGYEQYF | TGTGCCGAAGGGGCGGGCTACGAGCAGTACTTC
TRBD2 | TRBJ2-3 | TRBV6-1 | NA | CASNERERVDTQYF | TGTGCCAGCAATGAGCGGGAGAGGGTAGATACGCAGTATTTT
NA | TRBJ1-5 | TRBV28 | NA | CASSSGGGSNQPQHF | TGTGCCAGCAGTTCCGGGGGGGGCAGCAATCAGCCCCAGCATTTT
NA | TRBJ1-1 | TRBV28 | few | CASGLGVGGYAFF | TGTGCCAGCGGACTCGGGGTTGGAGGCTACGCTTTCTTT
TRBD2 | TRBJ2-3 | TRBV9 | NA | CASSPWTSYATDTQYF | TGTGCCAGCAGCCCGTGGACTAGCTATGCCACAGATACGCAGTATTTT
TRBD1 | TRBJ1-2 | TRBV4-3 | NA | CASSPRTGGYTF | TGCGCCAGCAGCCCCCGGACAGGGGGCTACACCTTC
TRBD1 | TRBJ1-1 | TRBV6-6 | NA | CASTPKGAKAFF | TGTGCCAGCACACCGAAGGGGGCAAAAGCTTTCTTT